This T cell receptor beta chain was recorded in a study of patients and donors after allogeneic stem cell transplantation. One entry per CDR3 protein, called by TCRdb with MiXCR from the RT-PCR reads. Altogether about 28,000 distinct CDR3 sequences are present, approximately 7% being singletons, with the ten largest covering approximately 35%. This clonotype was found a few times. The specimen was blood, either unsorted or a sorted T cell fraction (not recorded which). This TCR was sampled from a human donor who was either an allogeneic HSCT recipient or a stem cell or donor lymphocyte infusion donor (not recorded which). It is not recorded whose cells these are; they may come from a transplant donor.

The DNA for the CDR3 is TGTGCCAGCAGCCGACAGGGGACGGCCGCAACTAATGAAAAACTGTTTTTT. Protein product: CASSRQGTAATNEKLFF. The rearrangement joins TRBV14 to TRBJ1-4; 8 bases fit TRBD1. The CDR3 is 17 amino acids. V trimming: 4 bases; J trimming: 0 bases; junction bases outside the gene matches: 7. In germline, CDR1 is SGHDN, CDR2 FVKESK.